This TCR beta chain was recovered during a study of regulatory T cells in long-lasting Graves disease. The time point: newly diagnosed GD, antithyroid drugs for less than 3 months. There was RNA extracted from PBMCs, and the TCR library was made from it. Clinicians diagnosed Graves' disease using American Thyroid Association guidelines. Arm-PCR of CDR3 regions and iRepertoire HTBI primers were used to build TCR beta libraries. TCRdb re-called the multiplex PCR reads with MiXCR, one entry per CDR3 protein. There are 550,000 to 600,000 distinct CDR3 sequences in the sample; around 15% occur only once, and more than 10% lies in the top ten. There are many counts of this clonotype. Relative to the germline gene, one junction end is altered; a read error may explain this. Germline V gene data show CDR1 as SNHLY and CDR2 as FYNNEI. The CDR3 has 13 amino acids. This sample was shared with a second study, whose subject was T cells in Graves' hyperthyroidism and ophthalmopathy. That investigation notes: A model built on 13 V-J features separated ophthalmopathy from stable hyperthyroidism.

The TCR comes from a man between 18 and 29 years old with Graves disease. Sample: peripheral blood mononuclear cells (PBMCs), taken at new diagnosis, from a patient treated with antithyroid drugs. The J gene is TRBJ1-5, the V gene TRBV2; TRBD1 matches at 7 bases. The CDR3 loop reads CASSGANRDSKYF. The CDR3 nucleotides read TGTGCCAGCAGTGGGGCCAACCGGGACAGCAAGTATTTT.